Each of the 31 T cell receptor beta chains below was sequenced from the same sample in a study of control samples from healthy donors and cancer patients. Sequencing was performed with immunoSEQ multiplex PCR; in TCRdb, only in-frame clones are kept and a portion is missing. The top ten clones hold 1.3% of a sample with about 79,000 clones, 93% of them seen once. Material for sequencing was PBMCs. All receptors derive from a woman in her 40s with lung cancer.

The V and J genes are TRBV5-1 and TRBJ1-4; TRBD1 aligns across 8 bases. Germline CDR1 and CDR2: SGHRS and YFSETQ. V lost 3 bases, J lost 7 bases, and 5 bases stayed unmatched. The CDR3 loop spans 14 amino acids. As DNA, the CDR3 is TGCGCCAGCAGCTCCTACAGGGGGGGTGAAAAACTGTTTTTT. Translated: CASSSYRGGEKLFF.

The chain links TRBV13 to TRBJ2-1; tentative D call: TRBD2 (6 bases). CDR1 is PRHDT, CDR2 FYEKMQ, per germline (reference sequence). CDR3 length: 13 amino acids. The V gene lost 5 bases and the J gene lost 7 bases, with 12 bases spanning the gap. The CDR3 region is CASSITSPNEQFF. The CDR3 DNA is TGTGCCAGCAGCATAACTAGCCCAAATGAGCAGTTCTTC.

The V gene is TRBV5-1, the J gene TRBJ2-1, with D possibly TRBD1 on 5 matching bases. The CDR3 is made up of 15 amino acids. The V gene's germline CDR1 is SGHRS and CDR2 YFSETQ. Trimming shortened V by 0 bases and J by 1 base, and 8 bases separated the two germline ends. This CDR3 is CASSLEGKSYNEQFF. Written as DNA, the CDR3 is TGCGCCAGCAGCTTGGAGGGGAAGTCCTACAATGAGCAGTTCTTC. The full variable domain, its missing parts supplied by reference TRBV5-1 and TRBJ2-1, is KAGVTQTPRYLIKTRGQQVTLSCSPISGHRSVSWYQQTPGQGLQFLFEYFSETQRNKGNFPGRFSGRQFSNSRSEMNVSTLELGDSALYLCASSLEGKSYNEQFFGPGTRLTVL.

This clone was counted once. The rearrangement uses TRBV29-1 and TRBJ2-1; 9 nucleotides line up with TRBD2. This CDR3 region has 13 residues. The V and J ends lost 6 bases and 1 base, in that order; junction bases with no gene match: 1. The V gene's germline CDR1 is SQVTM and CDR2 ANQGSEA. The CDR3 DNA is TGCAGCGTGAGCGGGGGGTCCTACAATGAGCAGTTCTTC. Translating it yields CSVSGGSYNEQFF.

The sample holds one count of this clone. The chain uses TRBV3-1 (or the pseudogene TRBV3-2) and TRBJ1-4; 7 bases line up with TRBD1. Trimming at V came to 1 base and at J to 4 bases, leaving 6 bases not matched to a gene. Germline V gene lookup returns CDR1 LGHDT and CDR2 YNNKEL (reference sequence). CDR3 length equals 16 residues. CDR3 residues: CASSQGGTEYNEKLFF. The CDR3 DNA reads as TGTGCCAGCAGCCAAGGCGGGACAGAATATAATGAAAAACTGTTTTTT.

Comment on this clone: The identical CDR3 is also encoded by other nucleotide sequences in the sample. The gene calls are TRBV30 and TRBJ2-3; TRBD2 matches at 9 bases. Germline V gene sequence: CDR1 GTSNPN, CDR2 SVGIG (reference sequence). V shed 2 bases, J shed 3 bases, and the junction held 3 bases outside the gene matches. The CDR3 contains 14 residues. The CDR3 loop reads CAWSFSGGTDTQYF. The DNA of the CDR3 is TGTGCCTGGAGTTTTAGCGGGGGTACAGATACGCAGTATTTT.

The chain couples TRBV11-3 to TRBJ1-1; possibly TRBD1 for D (5 bases). CDR3 length: 12 residues. Germline loops: CDR1 SGHNT, CDR2 YENEEA. Trimming pared 5 bases from V and 5 bases from J, leaving 9 bases between. The CDR3 DNA is TGTGCCAGCAGCCCAGGGAATACTGAAGCTTTCTTT. Translating it yields CASSPGNTEAFF.

The chain joins TRBV12-5 to TRBJ1-1; 8 bases align to TRBD1. Per germline, CDR1 LGHNT and CDR2 FRNRAP. V shed 3 bases and J 4 bases; nucleotides not matched to a gene: 1. CDR3 length: 13 residues. DNA for the CDR3: TGTGCTAGTGGTTTCGACAGGGGCACTGAAGCTTTCTTT. Its translation: CASGFDRGTEAFF.

The gene calls are TRBV28 and TRBJ1-2; TRBD1 agrees at 10 bases. V trimming: 2 bases; J trimming: 14 bases; junction bases outside the gene matches: 8. The CDR3 sequence is 13 residues long. Germline loops: CDR1 MDHEN, CDR2 SYDVKM. CDR3 protein: CASSLVDRGLPTF. In DNA form, the CDR3 reads TGTGCCAGCAGTTTAGTCGACAGGGGGCTTCCGACCTTC.

In its sample, this clone was seen once. J is TRBJ1-1 and V is TRBV29-1; 7 nucleotides agree with TRBD1. Germline CDR1 SQVTM, CDR2 ANQGSEA. CDR3 length: 13 residues. Trimming took 7 bases from V and 5 from J; bases not matched to a gene: 10. The chain's CDR3 is CSAPVAGGTEAFF. For the CDR3, the DNA is TGCAGCGCTCCCGTGGCAGGGGGGACTGAAGCTTTCTTT. The whole variable domain, filled in from reference TRBV29-1 and TRBJ1-1, reads SAVISQKPSRDICQRGTSLTIQCQVDSQVTMMFWYRQQPGQSLTLIATANQGSEATYESGFVIDKFPISRPNLTFSTLTVSNMSPEDSSIYLCSAPVAGGTEAFFGQGTRLTVV.

The chain joins TRBV19 to TRBJ1-6; TRBD1 matches 10 bases. Germline V gene lookup returns CDR1 LNHDA and CDR2 SQIVND (reference sequence). After removal of 5 bases from V and 10 bases from J, the junction contained 5 bases not matched to a gene. This CDR3 region has 14 residues. CDR3 sequence reads: CASSSGTGASPLHF. The DNA for the CDR3 is TGTGCCAGTAGTTCCGGGACAGGGGCCTCACCCCTCCACTTT.

V gene TRBV6-5 combines with J gene TRBJ1-1; D is possibly TRBD1 (5 bases). With 0 bases removed from V and 3 bases from J, the gap between germline ends came to 8 bases. The CDR3 length is 14 residues. Germline V gene lookup returns CDR1 MNHEY and CDR2 SVGAGI. CDR3 residues: CASSYSKGHTEAFF. For the CDR3, the DNA is TGTGCCAGCAGTTACTCAAAGGGGCACACTGAAGCTTTCTTT.

The J gene is TRBJ1-1, the V gene TRBV29-1; D is uncertain. Germline lookup yields CDR1 SQVTM and CDR2 ANQGSEA. CDR3 length equals 12 residues. V dropped 6 bases and J dropped 4 bases, with 12 bases sitting between them. The CDR3 DNA reads TGCAGCGTCCCGACACTAGGCACTGAAGCTTTCTTT. It encodes CSVPTLGTEAFF.

The rearrangement joins TRBV6-5 to TRBJ2-3; 7 bases map to TRBD2. This CDR3 is built from 14 residues. V lost 2 bases, J lost 7 bases, and 6 bases stayed unmatched. Germline V lookup: CDR1 MNHEY, CDR2 SVGAGI. CDR3 residues: CASSYGGGLNTQYF. The CDR3 DNA sequence: TGTGCCAGCAGTTACGGGGGGGGTTTGAATACGCAGTATTTT.

This clone was seen a single time. V and J are TRBV24-1 and TRBJ2-7; a possible D gene is TRBD1 (6 bases). Germline loops: CDR1 KGHDR, CDR2 SFDVKD. This CDR3 is 13 amino acids long. V was pared by 4 bases and J by 5 bases, with 11 bases between. The CDR3 nucleotides read TGTGCCACCAGTGACCGAACAGGGAACGAGCAGTACTTC. It specifies CATSDRTGNEQYF.

This chain connects TRBV19 to TRBJ2-1, with no clear D. The CDR3 contains 15 residues. Deletions cut 5 bases from V and 1 base from J, with 12 bases between. The germline gives CDR1 LNHDA, CDR2 SQIVND (reference sequence). The CDR3 sequence: CASSDSTESYNEQFF. DNA for the CDR3: TGTGCCAGTAGTGATAGTACAGAATCCTACAATGAGCAGTTCTTC. The whole variable domain, filled in from reference TRBV19 and TRBJ2-1, reads DGGITQSPKYLFRKEGQNVTLSCEQNLNHDAMYWYRQDPGQGLRLIYYSQIVNDFQKGDIAEGYSVSREKKESFPLTVTSAQKNPTAFYLCASSDSTESYNEQFFGPGTRLTVL.

The chain combines TRBV4-1 with TRBJ2-7; D is ambiguous. V lost 0 bases to trimming and J lost 3 bases, with 12 bases between them. This CDR3 has 15 amino acids. CDR1 and CDR2 from the germline V gene are MGHRA and YSYEKL. In DNA, the CDR3 is TGCGCCAGCAGCCAAGAGTCCCGCCCCGTCTACGAGCAGTACTTC. This sequence encodes CASSQESRPVYEQYF.

The V gene is TRBV5-3, the J gene TRBJ1-1; no clear D. TRBV5-3 is filed as an ORF, its function uncertain. This CDR3 spans 12 amino acids. V lost 5 bases and J 8 bases, leaving 13 bases between the germline ends. CDR3 DNA sequence: TGTGCCAGAAGAAAACGGGCCAGCGAAGCTTTCTTT. This translates into CARRKRASEAFF.

The rearrangement uses TRBV3-1 (or the pseudogene TRBV3-2) and TRBJ1-3; D perhaps matches TRBD1 (5 bases). Germline CDR1 reads LGHDT; CDR2 reads YNNKEL (reference sequence). V shed 4 bases and J shed 2 bases, with 15 bases lying between them. The CDR3 extends over 16 amino acids. Here the CDR3 DNA reads TGTGCCAGCAGCCCCAATCACAGGCGCACTGGAAACACCATATATTTT. Encoded protein: CASSPNHRRTGNTIYF.

The V and J genes are TRBV2 and TRBJ2-5; 14 bases fit TRBD2. CDR1 is SNHLY and CDR2 is FYNNEI in the germline V gene. The CDR3 contains 19 residues. V shed 6 bases, J shed 9 bases, and the junction held 21 bases outside the gene matches. The CDR3 nucleotides are TGTGCCAGCAGACCCGGGACAGGGGCTCAGACTAGCGGGGGGGCCCCCCAGTACTTC. Amino acids: CASRPGTGAQTSGGAPQYF.

The chain has TRBV9 and TRBJ1-1, with D possibly matching TRBD1 (5 bases). V lost 0 bases to trimming and J lost 5 bases, with 11 bases between them. The CDR3 loop spans 14 amino acids. Per the germline V gene, CDR1 is SGDLS and CDR2 is YYNGEE. CDR3 in amino acids: CASSVEQGGTEAFF. The CDR3 DNA follows: TGTGCCAGCAGCGTAGAGCAGGGAGGAACTGAAGCTTTCTTT.

This clone was seen only once. The chain carries TRBV6-4 and TRBJ2-1; 10 positions agree with TRBD2. The CDR3 spans 16 residues. The ends lost 0 bases at V and 4 bases at J; junction bases unmatched: 3. Germline V CDR1 and CDR2: MRHNA, SNTAGT. CDR3 nucleotide sequence: TGTGCCAGCAGTGACTCGATTAGCGGGGGGTACAATGAGCAGTTCTTC. It specifies CASSDSISGGYNEQFF.

This sequence joins TRBV28 and TRBJ1-2, with D possibly TRBD1 on 5 matching bases. CDR3 length: 14 residues. V was shortened by 5 bases and J by 10 bases, with 20 bases between the two germline ends. Germline loops: CDR1 MDHEN, CDR2 SYDVKM. The CDR3 DNA reads TGTGCCAGCAGTCCACCGGGACCTAAACCCGACTACACCTTC. Its protein product is CASSPPGPKPDYTF.

This clone has more than one count but fewer than ten. V and J are TRBV15 and TRBJ1-5; 7 bases are shared with TRBD1. This CDR3 comprises 16 residues. CDR1 is LNHNV and CDR2 is YYDKDF in the germline V gene (reference sequence). The V segment lost 2 bases and the J segment 9 bases; nucleotides outside the gene matches: 13. The CDR3 sequence: CATSRPTDRVRGPQHF. The CDR3 DNA sequence: TGTGCCACCAGCAGACCCACCGACAGGGTCCGGGGGCCCCAGCATTTT.

The gene calls are TRBV6-1 and TRBJ2-5; D is possibly TRBD2 (7 bases). V dropped 4 bases and J dropped 5 bases, with 23 bases sitting between them. The CDR3 is 17 amino acids. Germline loops: CDR1 MNHNS, CDR2 SASEGT. CDR3 sequence: CASSATTWGGAGETQYF. The CDR3 nucleotides are TGTGCCAGCAGTGCTACGACGTGGGGGGGGGCCGGTGAGACCCAGTACTTC.

The chain uses TRBV28 and TRBJ2-2, with D tentatively TRBD2 (6 bases). V was pared by 4 bases and J by 0 bases, with 12 bases between. The CDR3 sequence is 16 residues long. The germline V gene encodes CDR1 MDHEN and CDR2 SYDVKM. CDR3 residues: CASSWDSEANTGELFF. The CDR3 coding sequence is TGTGCCAGCAGTTGGGACTCTGAGGCGAACACCGGGGAGCTGTTTTTT.

The table lists this clone with a few counts. The V call is TRBV5-4, the J call TRBJ2-1, with 10 bases fitting TRBD1. V dropped 3 bases and J dropped 4; count of bases not matched to a gene: 4. The CDR3 is 15 amino acids. Germline V gene data show CDR1 as SGHNT and CDR2 as YYREEE (reference sequence). CDR3 DNA: TGTGCCAGCAGCTCGGGGACAGGGGTTTACAATGAGCAGTTCTTC. Translation: CASSSGTGVYNEQFF.

This sequence joins TRBV11-2 and TRBJ2-3; D is tentatively TRBD1 or TRBD2 (5 bases each). This CDR3 contains 15 residues. V lost 5 bases and J lost 0, with 12 bases in between. Germline loops: CDR1 SGHAT, CDR2 FQNNGV. The CDR3 coding sequence is TGTGCCAGCAGCCGAATCCGGGACAGCACAGATACGCAGTATTTT. Protein sequence: CASSRIRDSTDTQYF. The full variable domain, with the rest looked up from reference TRBV11-2 and TRBJ2-3, is EAGVAQSPRYKIIEKRQSVAFWCNPISGHATLYWYQQILGQGPKLLIQFQNNGVVDDSQLPKDRFSAERLKGVDSTLKIQPAKLEDSAVYLCASSRIRDSTDTQYFGPGTRLTVL.

The J gene is TRBJ2-2, the V gene TRBV14; 8 bases are shared with TRBD2. The V gene's germline CDR1 is SGHDN and CDR2 FVKESK. J gave up 6 bases and V 0 bases, and 3 bases lay outside the gene matches. The CDR3 is made up of 15 amino acids. CDR3 nucleotides: TGTGCCAGCAGCCAAGAGACGGGGGGGCCCGGGGAGCTGTTTTTT. Its protein is CASSQETGGPGELFF.

V and J are TRBV5-1 and TRBJ1-3; perhaps TRBD1 as D (6 bases). The CDR3 runs 18 residues. Trimming took off 1 base at V and 0 bases at J, with 17 bases between the two ends. Germline lookup yields CDR1 SGHRS and CDR2 YFSETQ. The CDR3 DNA is TGCGCCAGCAGCTTGCGCTCCCGGACAGCTAACTCTGGAAACACCATATATTTT. This sequence encodes CASSLRSRTANSGNTIYF.

The chain employs TRBV30 and TRBJ2-4; 8 nucleotides agree with TRBD1. In germline, CDR1 is GTSNPN, CDR2 SVGIG (reference sequence). The CDR3 extends over 17 amino acids. The V and J ends lost 4 bases and 8 bases, in that order; junction bases with no gene match: 19. CDR3 sequence (DNA): TGTGCCTGGACCAAATCCCGATACTCAGGGGGCAGTGACATTCAGTACTTC. Its protein product is CAWTKSRYSGGSDIQYF.